These 27 T cell receptor beta chains share one sample of origin, sequenced in a study of blood T cell repertoires in COVID-19. Sequencing was performed with immunoSEQ multiplex PCR; in TCRdb, only in-frame clones are kept and a portion is missing. The sample lists roughly 240,000 clones, more than 80% occurring once. The sequencing sample was made of PBMCs or T cells enriched from blood (not recorded which). These receptors all come from a man between 45 and 60 years old who had been exposed to COVID-19.

The rearrangement joins TRBV7-2 to TRBJ2-1; 9 nucleotides align to TRBD2. Germline trimming cut 2 bases from V and 7 bases from J; bases unmatched to any gene: 6. The V gene's germline CDR1 is SGHTA and CDR2 FQGNSA. The CDR3 extends over 15 amino acids. Here the CDR3 DNA reads TGTGCCAGCAGCTTAATCCTAGCGGGGAGGAATGAGCAGTTCTTC. It is translated as CASSLILAGRNEQFF.

The chain couples TRBV5-1 to TRBJ1-1, with D possibly matching TRBD1 (5 bases). The CDR3 is 14 residues long. The V end lost 3 bases, the J end lost 1 base, and 10 bases lay between the germline ends. Germline loops: CDR1 SGHRS, CDR2 YFSETQ. The CDR3 sequence is CASSSQTENTEAFF. In DNA form, the CDR3 reads TGCGCCAGCAGCTCCCAGACAGAGAACACTGAAGCTTTCTTT.

The chain has TRBV5-1 and TRBJ1-1, with D uncertain. V lost 0 bases and J 2 bases, leaving 8 bases between the germline ends. Looked up from germline, CDR1 is SGHRS and CDR2 is YFSETQ. This CDR3 region has 14 residues. As DNA, the CDR3 is TGCGCCAGCAGCTTGGAACAGCTAAACACTGAAGCTTTCTTT. It is translated as CASSLEQLNTEAFF.

J is TRBJ2-1 and V is TRBV28, with TRBD2 matching over 10 bases. V lost 3 bases to trimming and J lost 3 bases; unmatched junction nucleotides: 2. The germline CDR1 and CDR2 sequences are MDHEN and SYDVKM. The CDR3 covers 15 residues. CDR3 in DNA: TGTGCCAGCAGTTTCCGGACTAGCGGCTACAATGAGCAGTTCTTC. It is translated as CASSFRTSGYNEQFF.

The J gene is TRBJ2-7, the V gene TRBV11-2; possibly TRBD2 for D (6 bases). The CDR3 is 14 residues long. Deletions cut 6 bases from V and 7 bases from J, with 19 bases between. Looked up from germline, CDR1 is SGHAT and CDR2 is FQNNGV. The CDR3 bases are TGTGCCAGCAGTCCCTGGGGGGTGAGCGGAGAGCAGTACGTC. Amino acid sequence: CASSPWGVSGEQYV.

The V call is TRBV6-5, the J call TRBJ2-7; the D gene is possibly TRBD2 (6 bases). The CDR3 is made up of 14 amino acids. The V end was cut by 11 bases, the J end by 4 bases, with 21 bases between. Per germline, CDR1 MNHEY and CDR2 SVGAGI. The CDR3 region is CAAHELAAQYEQYV. The CDR3 DNA is TGTGCCGCCCACGAACTAGCAGCCCAGTACGAGCAGTACGTC.

V gene TRBV7-8 combines with J gene TRBJ2-3; D possibly corresponds to TRBD1 (6 bases). V was trimmed by 1 base and J by 11 bases, leaving 19 bases between them. CDR1 SGHVS and CDR2 FQNEAQ come from the germline V gene. The CDR3 is made up of 15 amino acids. CDR3 sequence reads: CASSLDSQGGSRQYF. The DNA for the CDR3 is TGTGCCAGCAGCTTAGATTCACAGGGCGGATCCCGGCAGTATTTT. Supplemented by reference TRBV7-8 and TRBJ2-3, the full variable domain reads GAGVSQSPRYKVAKRGQDVALRCDPISGHVSLFWYQQALGQGPEFLTYFQNEAQLDKSGLPSDRFFAERPEGSVSTLKIQRTQQEDSAVYLCASSLDSQGGSRQYFGPGTRLTVL.

The chain is built from TRBV27 and TRBJ1-4; no definite D call. The germline V and J ends were trimmed by 1 base and 5 bases, with 17 bases remaining between them. This CDR3 spans 17 amino acids. Looked up from germline, CDR1 is MNHEY and CDR2 is SMNVEV (reference sequence). The CDR3 spells CASSLFPYSGTNEKLFF. In DNA, the CDR3 is TGTGCCAGCAGTTTATTCCCATACTCGGGAACCAATGAAAAACTGTTTTTT.

The chain joins TRBV24-1 to TRBJ1-2, with 9 bases fitting TRBD1. Trimming took 2 bases from V and 4 from J; bases not matched to a gene: 7. This CDR3 is built from 16 residues. The germline V gene encodes CDR1 KGHDR and CDR2 SFDVKD. CDR3 nucleotide sequence: TGTGCCACCAGTGATTCCCGGACAGGGGAGTCCTATGGCTACACCTTC. Its protein is CATSDSRTGESYGYTF.

V usage is TRBV7-3 and J usage is TRBJ2-1; possibly TRBD1 for D (6 bases). With 4 bases removed from V and 7 bases from J, the gap between germline ends came to 17 bases. The CDR3 spans 15 residues. The germline gives CDR1 SGHTA, CDR2 FQGTGA. The CDR3 DNA sequence: TGTGCCAGCAGCTCCCCCAGGGGCGAGTATAATGAGCAGTTCTTC. Protein product: CASSSPRGEYNEQFF.

The rearrangement links TRBV3-1 (or the pseudogene TRBV3-2) to TRBJ2-5; 10 bases map to TRBD2. J lost 2 bases, V lost 4 bases, and 16 bases had no gene match. The CDR3 contains 19 residues. The germline V gene has CDR1 LGHDT and CDR2 YNNKEL (reference sequence). The CDR3 is CASSRKGLAGVYYQETQYF. CDR3 DNA: TGTGCCAGCAGCCGCAAGGGGCTAGCGGGAGTCTATTATCAAGAGACCCAGTACTTC.

This clone has more than one count but fewer than ten. The chain joins TRBV28 to TRBJ1-5; TRBD1 might be the D (6 bases). The CDR3 is 13 residues long. Per germline, CDR1 MDHEN and CDR2 SYDVKM. V gave up 6 bases and J gave up 3 bases, with 9 bases separating them. The CDR3 coding sequence is TGTGCCAGCAGCCGGGACAACAATCAGCCCCAGCATTTT. It encodes CASSRDNNQPQHF.

The gene calls are TRBV27 and TRBJ2-1; 8 bases agree with TRBD1. Germline V lookup: CDR1 MNHEY, CDR2 SMNVEV (reference sequence). This CDR3 has 17 amino acids. V was clipped by 0 bases and J by 7 bases; unmatched bases: 11. CDR3 amino acids: CASSLSFGQGAQNEQFF. The CDR3 DNA is TGTGCCAGCAGTTTATCTTTTGGGCAGGGGGCGCAGAATGAGCAGTTCTTC.

The sample holds one count of this clone. The chain is built from TRBV9 and TRBJ1-2, with 7 bases matching TRBD1. The CDR3 sequence is 14 residues long. Germline CDR1 is SGDLS and CDR2 is YYNGEE. J was trimmed by 5 bases and V by 3 bases; bases with no gene match: 7. CDR3 sequence: CASSASQGLYGYTF. Here the CDR3 DNA reads TGTGCCAGCAGCGCTTCACAGGGGTTATATGGCTACACCTTC.

The chain carries TRBV19 and TRBJ2-5; a weak D match, TRBD2 (5 bases). This CDR3 contains 14 residues. V was pared by 5 bases and J by 5 bases, with 15 bases between. Germline V gene lookup returns CDR1 LNHDA and CDR2 SQIVND (reference sequence). DNA for the CDR3: TGTGCCAGTAGTGATCCGAGGGTCTGGGAGACCCAGTACTTC. This codes for CASSDPRVWETQYF.

The V call is TRBV24-1, the J call TRBJ1-2; TRBD1 matches at 9 bases. The CDR3 loop spans 15 amino acids. Germline CDR1 reads KGHDR; CDR2 reads SFDVKD. V lost 3 bases, J lost 2 bases, and 3 bases stayed unmatched. The CDR3 region has the DNA TGTGCCACCAGTGATGAGGACAGGGGAAACTATGGCTACACCTTC. Protein product: CATSDEDRGNYGYTF.

This chain links TRBV4-2 with TRBJ2-3, with 7 bases matching TRBD1. The CDR3 loop spans 14 amino acids. The junction had 9 bases not matched to a gene; V was cut back by 4 bases and J by 8 bases. CDR1 and CDR2 from the germline V gene are LGHNA and YNFKEQ. The CDR3 sequence: CASSLLRGQGTQYF. In DNA, the CDR3 is TGTGCCAGCAGCCTCCTGAGGGGGCAGGGTACGCAGTATTTT.

This chain connects TRBV28 to TRBJ1-4, with 8 bases identical to TRBD1. J lost 8 bases, V lost 4 bases, and 9 bases had no gene match. The CDR3 has 15 amino acids. Germline CDR1 MDHEN, CDR2 SYDVKM. CDR3 residues: CASSWTDREREKLFF. CDR3 nucleotides: TGTGCCAGCAGTTGGACGGACAGGGAGCGGGAAAAACTGTTTTTT.

The chain joins TRBV11-2 to TRBJ1-2, with D perhaps TRBD1 (6 bases). The CDR3 covers 15 residues. CDR1 is SGHAT, CDR2 FQNNGV, per germline. V lost 0 bases and J lost 4, with 12 bases in between. CDR3 region: CASSLEQGIGYGYTF. CDR3 coding DNA: TGTGCCAGCAGCTTAGAGCAGGGGATCGGCTATGGCTACACCTTC.

Comments on this clone: Different DNA sequences within this sample yield the same CDR3. The chain uses TRBV5-1 and TRBJ1-1; D might be TRBD1 (6 bases). V was clipped by 4 bases and J by 6 bases, with 13 bases between them. The CDR3 extends over 13 amino acids. CDR1 and CDR2 (germline): SGHRS, YFSETQ. This CDR3 reads CASSLQGFAEAFF. The CDR3 nucleotides read TGCGCCAGCAGCCTACAGGGTTTCGCTGAAGCTTTCTTT. Drawing the rest from reference TRBV5-1 and TRBJ1-1, the complete variable domain is KAGVTQTPRYLIKTRGQQVTLSCSPISGHRSVSWYQQTPGQGLQFLFEYFSETQRNKGNFPGRFSGRQFSNSRSEMNVSTLELGDSALYLCASSLQGFAEAFFGQGTRLTVV.

The chain has TRBV7-2 and TRBJ2-5; TRBD1 is a possible D gene (5 bases). The CDR3 is made up of 15 amino acids. V lost 1 base, J lost 3 bases, and 12 bases lay in between. Germline values: CDR1 SGHTA, CDR2 FQGNSA. This CDR3 reads CASSLGGRAEETQYF. The CDR3 DNA is TGTGCCAGCAGCTTAGGGGGCCGAGCTGAAGAGACCCAGTACTTC.

The V call is TRBV7-9, the J call TRBJ1-1; D may be TRBD1 (5 bases). CDR3 length equals 14 residues. V was cut by 6 bases and J by 6 bases, with 17 bases left in between. The germline V gene encodes CDR1 SEHNR and CDR2 FQNEAQ (reference sequence). The DNA of the CDR3 is TGTGCCAGCAGTCCGGATCTTAGACAGTCTGAAGCTTTCTTT. As protein: CASSPDLRQSEAFF.

The rearrangement joins TRBV9 to TRBJ2-1, with 7 nucleotides matching TRBD2. Germline-derived CDR1 and CDR2 are SGDLS and YYNGEE. J was trimmed by 4 bases and V by 2 bases; bases with no gene match: 6. The CDR3 totals 15 residues. CDR3 region: CASSVGGRGYNEQFF. The CDR3 DNA reads as TGTGCCAGCAGCGTGGGGGGGAGAGGTTACAATGAGCAGTTCTTC.

Only one count was recorded for this clone. The rearrangement uses TRBV7-2 and TRBJ2-7; the match to TRBD1 covers 8 bases. The CDR3 runs 15 residues. Germline CDR1 reads SGHTA; CDR2 reads FQGNSA. Trimming cost V 3 bases and J 3 bases; bases outside gene matches: 7. The CDR3 is CASSLGQATYYEQYV. The CDR3 DNA follows: TGTGCCAGCAGCTTGGGACAGGCGACTTACTACGAGCAGTACGTC.

The chain recombines TRBV6-5 with TRBJ1-3, with 9 positions matching TRBD1. V lost 2 bases and J lost 0; bases outside the gene matches: 2. Germline values: CDR1 MNHEY, CDR2 SVGAGI. CDR3 length: 16 amino acids. As DNA, the CDR3 is TGTGCCAGCAGTTACGGGACAGGGCGCTCTGGAAACACCATATATTTT. Translation gives CASSYGTGRSGNTIYF.

The J gene is TRBJ2-1, the V gene TRBV5-1, with 7 bases lining up with TRBD1. Germline CDR1 and CDR2: SGHRS and YFSETQ. V dropped 4 bases and J dropped 7; count of bases not matched to a gene: 5. The CDR3 length is 13 residues. The CDR3, as DNA: TGCGCCAGCAGCATGTTACAGGGGAATGAGCAGTTCTTC. Protein sequence: CASSMLQGNEQFF.

The rearrangement links TRBV19 to TRBJ1-1, with 8 bases lining up with TRBD1. Germline V CDR1 and CDR2: LNHDA, SQIVND (reference sequence). V lost 9 bases and J lost 1; bases outside the gene matches: 13. The CDR3 consists of 16 residues. Written as DNA, the CDR3 is TGTGCCAGCCCGATCGCAGGGGGCGATGGGAACACTGAAGCTTTCTTT. Translation gives CASPIAGGDGNTEAFF.